These 15 T cell receptor beta chains share one sample of origin, sequenced in a study of radiotherapy plus CTLA-4 blockade in lung cancer. Only in-frame clones appear in the TCRdb table, and some are missing; sequencing was by immunoSEQ multiplex PCR. The repertoire consists of around 100,000 clones, with approximately 80% occurring once and the leading ten covering about 3.5%. Specimen: peripheral blood, collected from a patient treated with radiotherapy plus ipilimumab. The source of these receptors is a human donor with non-small cell lung cancer that progressed on radiotherapy plus ipilimumab. Some clones in this sample may be carry-over from other donors' samples.

Notes on this clone: Relative to the germline gene, one junction end is altered; a read error may explain this. Within the sample, other DNA sequences also encode this same CDR3. The V and J genes are TRBV4-3 and TRBJ2-3; possibly TRBD2 for D (5 bases). The CDR3 has 15 residues. CDR1 and CDR2 from the germline V gene are LGHNA and YSLEER. The CDR3, as DNA: TGCGCTAGCAGCGCTCTAGCTTCAGGAGCAGATACGCAGTATTTT. This gives the protein CASSALASGADTQYF.

This clone was seen a handful of times. The chain is built from TRBV6-1 and TRBJ2-2; TRBD1 agrees at 7 bases. Per the germline V gene, CDR1 is MNHNS and CDR2 is SASEGT. CDR3 length: 15 amino acids. V trimming: 2 bases; J trimming: 1 base; junction bases outside the gene matches: 1. For the CDR3, the DNA is TGTGCCAGCAGTGAACGGACAGGGAACACCGGGGAGCTGTTTTTT. This gives the protein CASSERTGNTGELFF.

CDR3 coding DNA: TGTGCCAGCTCAACACAGGGGCCCTCCTACGAGCAGTACTTC. The encoded protein is CASSTQGPSYEQYF. The rearrangement joins TRBV18 to TRBJ2-7, with TRBD1 matching over 7 bases. Losses at the gene ends were 5 bases for V and 0 bases for J; bases not matched to a gene: 4. Germline values: CDR1 KGHSH, CDR2 LQKENI. This CDR3 is built from 14 residues. The whole variable domain, remainder taken from reference TRBV18 and TRBJ2-7, is NAGVMQNPRHLVRRRGQEARLRCSPMKGHSHVYWYRQLPEEGLKFMVYLQKENIIDESGMPKERFSAEFPKEGPSILRIQQVVRGDSAAYFCASSTQGPSYEQYFGPGTRLTVT.

The V gene is TRBV5-4, the J gene TRBJ1-2, with a weak D call TRBD1 (6 bases). The V end lost 0 bases, the J end lost 11 bases, and 23 bases lay between the germline ends. The CDR3 covers 16 residues. Germline values: CDR1 SGHNT, CDR2 YYREEE (reference sequence). As DNA, the CDR3 is TGTGCCAGCAGCTTGGAGAGGGGGGTGGGTCATCCGGGATACACCTTC. It specifies CASSLERGVGHPGYTF.

The genes are TRBV7-6 and TRBJ2-7; 7 bases match TRBD1. Germline V gene lookup returns CDR1 SGHVS and CDR2 FNYEAQ. V lost 5 bases, J lost 6 bases, and 10 bases stayed unmatched. The CDR3 has 14 amino acids. The CDR3 coding sequence is TGTGCCAGCAGCATCAACAGGGGCAAGAGCGAGCAGTACTTC. As protein: CASSINRGKSEQYF.

The chain combines TRBV4-3 with TRBJ1-2; D gene ambiguous. V dropped 1 base and J dropped 4 bases, with 13 bases sitting between them. This CDR3 comprises 15 residues. The V gene's germline CDR1 is LGHNA and CDR2 YSLEER. CDR3 amino acids: CASSQAGRRGYGYTF. The CDR3 nucleotides are TGCGCCAGCAGCCAAGCTGGGCGTCGGGGCTATGGCTACACCTTC.

This chain joins TRBV19 and TRBJ2-4, with TRBD2 matching over 8 bases. This CDR3 is built from 14 residues. From germline, CDR1 is LNHDA and CDR2 SQIVND (reference sequence). J was trimmed by 8 bases and V by 7 bases; bases with no gene match: 10. The CDR3 loop is CASNVGRGGDIQYF. DNA of the CDR3: TGTGCCAGTAATGTTGGTCGGGGGGGCGACATTCAGTACTTC. Full variable domain (missing parts from reference TRBV19 and TRBJ2-4): DGGITQSPKYLFRKEGQNVTLSCEQNLNHDAMYWYRQDPGQGLRLIYYSQIVNDFQKGDIAEGYSVSREKKESFPLTVTSAQKNPTAFYLCASNVGRGGDIQYFGAGTRLSVL.

The chain uses TRBV28 and TRBJ1-5; tentatively, D is TRBD1 (5 bases). Looked up from germline, CDR1 is MDHEN and CDR2 is SYDVKM. This CDR3 has 12 amino acids. Trimming removed 6 bases from V and 7 bases from J, with 10 bases in between. The CDR3 bases are TGTGCCAGCAGGTTGTCAGGGCAGCCCCAGCATTTT. This sequence encodes CASRLSGQPQHF.

CDR3 amino acids: CASRPWRQGNGEQFF. CDR3 in DNA: TGTGCCAGCAGGCCCTGGAGGCAGGGTAACGGTGAGCAGTTCTTC. The chain is built from TRBV6-1 and TRBJ2-1; perhaps D is TRBD1 or TRBD2 (5 bases each). Trimming took 6 bases from V and 9 from J, leaving 21 bases between them. Germline CDR1 MNHNS, CDR2 SASEGT. This CDR3 has 15 amino acids.

The V gene is TRBV7-9, the J gene TRBJ1-2; 7 nucleotides match TRBD1. J was trimmed by 4 bases and V by 1 base; bases with no gene match: 12. The CDR3 spans 17 residues. Looked up from germline, CDR1 is SEHNR and CDR2 is FQNEAQ (reference sequence). The CDR3 reads CASSLGPRLGTAYGYTF. CDR3 sequence (DNA): TGTGCCAGCAGCTTAGGGCCCAGGCTGGGGACAGCCTATGGCTACACCTTC.

The rearrangement joins TRBV5-1 to TRBJ1-6, with a tentative D call TRBD1 (5 bases). Trimming cost V 0 bases and J 7 bases, with 8 bases left between them. The V gene's germline CDR1 is SGHRS and CDR2 YFSETQ. This CDR3 has 14 amino acids. In DNA, the CDR3 is TGCGCCAGCAGCTTGGGACAGCGCAATTCACCCCTCCACTTT. It specifies CASSLGQRNSPLHF.

The chain combines TRBV2 with TRBJ1-1; D is unclear. The germline CDR1 and CDR2 sequences are SNHLY and FYNNEI. Trimming shortened V by 8 bases and J by 0 bases, and 7 bases separated the two germline ends. CDR3 length: 12 residues. This CDR3 is CASGRLNTEAFF. CDR3 sequence (DNA): TGTGCCAGCGGAAGACTGAACACTGAAGCTTTCTTT.

This chain uses TRBV4-1 with TRBJ1-6; 8 bases are a match to TRBD1. The CDR3 loop spans 15 amino acids. Germline V gene data show CDR1 as MGHRA and CDR2 as YSYEKL. The trim removed 5 bases at V and 9 bases at J, leaving 9 bases unmatched. CDR3 DNA: TGCGCCAGCAGCGGGGGGGGCAGGGGGCTTTCACCCCTCCACTTT. Translated: CASSGGGRGLSPLHF.

The chain uses TRBV28 and TRBJ2-7, with 11 bases aligning to TRBD1. The junction had 7 bases not matched to a gene; V was cut back by 6 bases and J by 3 bases. This CDR3 contains 15 residues. The germline V gene has CDR1 MDHEN and CDR2 SYDVKM. The CDR3 DNA follows: TGTGCCAGCAGAACGGGGGGGACAGGGGGCTACGAGCAGTACTTC. It encodes CASRTGGTGGYEQYF.

This chain uses TRBV5-6 with TRBJ2-7; D may be TRBD1 or TRBD2 (5 bases each). Looked up from germline, CDR1 is SGHDT and CDR2 is YYEEEE. The CDR3 sequence is 15 residues long. Between the trimmed V and J ends, which lost 4 bases and 3 bases, there was a span of 17 bases. DNA for the CDR3: TGTGCCAGCAGCCGGCGCTACAGGACTCTCTACGAGCAGTACTTC. It yields the protein CASSRRYRTLYEQYF.